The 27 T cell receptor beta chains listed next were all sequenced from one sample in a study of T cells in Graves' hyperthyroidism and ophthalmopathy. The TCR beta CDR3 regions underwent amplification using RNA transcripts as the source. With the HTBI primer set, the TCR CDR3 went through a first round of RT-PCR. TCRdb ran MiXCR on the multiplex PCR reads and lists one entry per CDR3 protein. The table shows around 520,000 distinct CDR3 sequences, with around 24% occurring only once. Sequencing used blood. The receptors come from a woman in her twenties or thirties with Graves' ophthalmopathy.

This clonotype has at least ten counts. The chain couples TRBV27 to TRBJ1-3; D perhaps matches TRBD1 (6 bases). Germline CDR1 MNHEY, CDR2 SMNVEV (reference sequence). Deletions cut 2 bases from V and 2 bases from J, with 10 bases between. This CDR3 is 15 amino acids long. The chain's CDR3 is CASSLTGSPGNTIYF. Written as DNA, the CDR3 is TGTGCCAGCAGTTTAACAGGGTCCCCTGGAAACACCATATATTTT.

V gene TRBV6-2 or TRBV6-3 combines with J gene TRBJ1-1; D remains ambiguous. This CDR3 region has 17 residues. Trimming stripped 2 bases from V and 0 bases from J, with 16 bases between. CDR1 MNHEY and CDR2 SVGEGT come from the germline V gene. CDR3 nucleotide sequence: TGTGCCAGCAGTTACCCCCGTTTTAGGGCCCTGAACACTGAAGCTTTCTTT. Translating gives CASSYPRFRALNTEAFF.

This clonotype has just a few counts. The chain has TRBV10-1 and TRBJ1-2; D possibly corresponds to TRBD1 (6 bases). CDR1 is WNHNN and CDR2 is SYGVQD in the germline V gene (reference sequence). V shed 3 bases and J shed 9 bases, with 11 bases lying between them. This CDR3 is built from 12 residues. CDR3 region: CASSDPQGSYTF. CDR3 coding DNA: TGCGCCAGCAGTGACCCACAGGGAAGCTACACCTTC.

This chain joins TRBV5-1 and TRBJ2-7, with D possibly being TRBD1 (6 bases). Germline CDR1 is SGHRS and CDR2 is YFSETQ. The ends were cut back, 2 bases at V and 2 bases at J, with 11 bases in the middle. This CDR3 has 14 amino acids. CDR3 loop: CASSFGAGAYEQYF. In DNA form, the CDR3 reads TGCGCCAGCAGCTTTGGTGCAGGGGCCTACGAGCAGTACTTC.

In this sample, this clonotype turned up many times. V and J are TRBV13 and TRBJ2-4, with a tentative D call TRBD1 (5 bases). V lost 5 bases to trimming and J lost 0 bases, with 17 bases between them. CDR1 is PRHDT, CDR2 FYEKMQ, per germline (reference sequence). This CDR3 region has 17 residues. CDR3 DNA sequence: TGTGCCAGCAGCCCGTTAGATGGGGCCTTAGCCAAAAACATTCAGTACTTC. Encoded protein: CASSPLDGALAKNIQYF. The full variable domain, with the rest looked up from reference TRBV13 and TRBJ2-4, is AAGVIQSPRHLIKEKRETATLKCYPIPRHDTVYWYQQGPGQDPQFLISFYEKMQSDKGSIPDRFSAQQFSDYHSELNMSSLELGDSALYFCASSPLDGALAKNIQYFGAGTRLSVL.

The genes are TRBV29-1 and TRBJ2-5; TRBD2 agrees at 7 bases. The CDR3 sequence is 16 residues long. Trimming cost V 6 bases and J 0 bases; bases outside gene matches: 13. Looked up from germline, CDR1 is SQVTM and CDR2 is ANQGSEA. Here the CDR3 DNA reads TGCAGCGTACCTCGGGCTAGCGGAGGGTACCAAGAGACCCAGTACTTC. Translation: CSVPRASGGYQETQYF.

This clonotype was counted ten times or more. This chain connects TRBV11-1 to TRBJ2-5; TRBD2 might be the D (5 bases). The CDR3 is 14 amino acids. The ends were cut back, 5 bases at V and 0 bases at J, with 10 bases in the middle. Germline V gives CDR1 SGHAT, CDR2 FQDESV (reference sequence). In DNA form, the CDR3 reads TGTGCCAGCAGCCCCACACTAGACCAAGAGACCCAGTACTTC. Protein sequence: CASSPTLDQETQYF.

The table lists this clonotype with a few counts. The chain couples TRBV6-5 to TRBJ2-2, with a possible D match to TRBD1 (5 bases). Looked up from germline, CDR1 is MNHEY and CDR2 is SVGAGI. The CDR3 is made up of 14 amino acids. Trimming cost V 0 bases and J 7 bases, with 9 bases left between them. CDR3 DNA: TGTGCCAGCAGTTACTCAGCAGGGTTCGGGGAGCTGTTTTTT. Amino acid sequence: CASSYSAGFGELFF.

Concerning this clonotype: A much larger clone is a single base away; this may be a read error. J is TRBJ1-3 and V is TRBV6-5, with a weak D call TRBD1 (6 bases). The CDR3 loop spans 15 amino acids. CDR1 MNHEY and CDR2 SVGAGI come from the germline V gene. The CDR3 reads CTISYQTGTGNTIYF. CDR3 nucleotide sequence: TGTACCATCAGTTACCAAACAGGGACTGGAAACACCATATATTTT.

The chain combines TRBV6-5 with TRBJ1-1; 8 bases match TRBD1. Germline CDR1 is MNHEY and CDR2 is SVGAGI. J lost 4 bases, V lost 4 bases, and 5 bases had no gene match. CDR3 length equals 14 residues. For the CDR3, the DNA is TGTGCCAGCAGTTCCCGGGACAGGATCACTGAAGCTTTCTTT. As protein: CASSSRDRITEAFF.

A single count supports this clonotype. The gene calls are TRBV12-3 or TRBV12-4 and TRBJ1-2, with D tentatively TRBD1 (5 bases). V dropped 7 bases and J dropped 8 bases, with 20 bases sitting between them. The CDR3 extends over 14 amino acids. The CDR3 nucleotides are TGTGCCAGCACCCATTCGGGGGGACGCGACGGCTACACCTTC. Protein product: CASTHSGGRDGYTF.

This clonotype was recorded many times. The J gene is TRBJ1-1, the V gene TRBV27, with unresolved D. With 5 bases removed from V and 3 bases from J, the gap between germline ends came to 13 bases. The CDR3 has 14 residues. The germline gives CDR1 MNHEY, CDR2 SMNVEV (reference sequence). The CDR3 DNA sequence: TGTGCCAGCAGTAAGGAGGGCTATTACACTGAAGCTTTCTTT. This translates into CASSKEGYYTEAFF.

CDR3 in DNA: TGTGCCAGCAGAAAGGACAGACAGAATTCACCCCTCCACTTT. Amino acids: CASRKDRQNSPLHF. This chain connects TRBV6-1 to TRBJ1-6, with D possibly being TRBD1 (6 bases). V was shortened by 6 bases and J by 7 bases, with 13 bases between the two germline ends. There are 14 residues in the CDR3. From germline, CDR1 is MNHNS and CDR2 SASEGT.

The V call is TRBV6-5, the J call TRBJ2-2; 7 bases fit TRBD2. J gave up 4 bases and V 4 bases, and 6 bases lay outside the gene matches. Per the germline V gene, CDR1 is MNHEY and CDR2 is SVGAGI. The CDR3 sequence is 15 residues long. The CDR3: CASSSPPGGTGELFF. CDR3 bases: TGTGCCAGCAGTTCTCCCCCGGGGGGCACCGGGGAGCTGTTTTTT.

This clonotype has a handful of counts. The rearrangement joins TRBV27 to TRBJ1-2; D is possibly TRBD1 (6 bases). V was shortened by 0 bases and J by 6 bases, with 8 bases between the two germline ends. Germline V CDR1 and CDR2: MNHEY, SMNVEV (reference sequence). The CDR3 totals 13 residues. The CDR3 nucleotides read TGTGCCAGCAGTTTATCTGCAGGGGATGGCTACACCTTC. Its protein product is CASSLSAGDGYTF.

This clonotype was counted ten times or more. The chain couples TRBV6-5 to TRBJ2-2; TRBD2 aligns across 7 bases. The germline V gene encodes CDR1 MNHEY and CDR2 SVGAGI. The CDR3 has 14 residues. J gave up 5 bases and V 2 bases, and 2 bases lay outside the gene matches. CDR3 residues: CASSYRGETGELFF. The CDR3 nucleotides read TGTGCCAGCAGTTACCGGGGGGAAACCGGGGAGCTGTTTTTT.

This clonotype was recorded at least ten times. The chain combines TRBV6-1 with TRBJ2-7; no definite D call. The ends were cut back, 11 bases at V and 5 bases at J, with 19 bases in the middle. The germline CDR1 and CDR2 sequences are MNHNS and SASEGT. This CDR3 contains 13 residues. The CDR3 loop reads CAGTTELGHEQYF. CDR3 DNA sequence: TGTGCCGGAACGACGGAGCTAGGACACGAGCAGTACTTC.

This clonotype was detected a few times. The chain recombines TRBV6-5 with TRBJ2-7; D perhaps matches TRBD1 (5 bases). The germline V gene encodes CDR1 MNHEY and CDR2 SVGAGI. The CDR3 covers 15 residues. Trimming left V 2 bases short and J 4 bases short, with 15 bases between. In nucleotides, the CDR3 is TGTGCCAGCAGTTACCCGCAGGGCCCGGAGTACGAGCAGTACTTC. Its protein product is CASSYPQGPEYEQYF.

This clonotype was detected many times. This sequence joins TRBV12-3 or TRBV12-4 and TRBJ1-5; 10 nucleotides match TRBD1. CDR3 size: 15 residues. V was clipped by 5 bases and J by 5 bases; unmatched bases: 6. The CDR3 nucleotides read TGTGCCAGCAGTGAACCGACAGGGGGCCATCAGCCCCAGCATTTT. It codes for CASSEPTGGHQPQHF.

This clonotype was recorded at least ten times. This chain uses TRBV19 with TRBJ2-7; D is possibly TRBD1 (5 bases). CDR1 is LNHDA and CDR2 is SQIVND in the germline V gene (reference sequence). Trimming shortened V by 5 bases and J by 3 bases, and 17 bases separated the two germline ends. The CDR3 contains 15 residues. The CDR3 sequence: CASSFSQGPLYEQYF. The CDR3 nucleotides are TGTGCCAGTAGTTTTTCGCAGGGCCCTCTCTACGAGCAGTACTTC.

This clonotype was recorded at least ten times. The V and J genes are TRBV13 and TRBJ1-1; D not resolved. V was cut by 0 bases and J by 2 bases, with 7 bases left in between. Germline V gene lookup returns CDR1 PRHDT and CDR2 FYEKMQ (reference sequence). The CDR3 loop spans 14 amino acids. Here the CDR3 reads CASSLGRPNTEAFF. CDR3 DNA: TGTGCCAGCAGCTTAGGCAGACCAAACACTGAAGCTTTCTTT.

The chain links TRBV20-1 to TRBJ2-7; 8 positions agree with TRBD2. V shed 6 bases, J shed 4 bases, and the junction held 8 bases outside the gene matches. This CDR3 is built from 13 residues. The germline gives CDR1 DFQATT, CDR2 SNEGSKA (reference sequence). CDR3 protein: CSAPGLGEYEQYF. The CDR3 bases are TGCAGTGCCCCGGGACTAGGAGAGTACGAGCAGTACTTC.

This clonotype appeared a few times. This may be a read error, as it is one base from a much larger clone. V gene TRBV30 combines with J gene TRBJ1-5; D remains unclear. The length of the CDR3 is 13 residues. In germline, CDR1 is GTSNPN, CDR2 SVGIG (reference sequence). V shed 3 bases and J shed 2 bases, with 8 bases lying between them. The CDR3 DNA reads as TGTGCCTGGAGCGACCATGGCAATCAGCCCCAGCATTTT. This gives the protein CAWSDHGNQPQHF.

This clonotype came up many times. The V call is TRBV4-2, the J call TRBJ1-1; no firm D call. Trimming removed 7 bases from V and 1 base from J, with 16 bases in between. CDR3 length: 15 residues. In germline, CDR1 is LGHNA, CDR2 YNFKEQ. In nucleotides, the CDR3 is TGTGCCAGCACCCAGACCGGGGAGGGGAACACTGAAGCTTTCTTT. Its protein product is CASTQTGEGNTEAFF.

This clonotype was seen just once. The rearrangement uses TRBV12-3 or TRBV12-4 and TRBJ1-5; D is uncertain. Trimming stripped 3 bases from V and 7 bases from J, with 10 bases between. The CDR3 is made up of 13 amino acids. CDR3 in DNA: TGTGCCAGCAGTTTGGTCACAAGCCAGCCCCAGCATTTT. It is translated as CASSLVTSQPQHF.

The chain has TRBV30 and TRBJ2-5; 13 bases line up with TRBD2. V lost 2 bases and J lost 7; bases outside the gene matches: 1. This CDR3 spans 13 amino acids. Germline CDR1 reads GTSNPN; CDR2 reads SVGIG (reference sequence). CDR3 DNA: TGTGCCTGGAGTACTAGCGGGAGGGGGACCCAGTACTTC. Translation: CAWSTSGRGTQYF.

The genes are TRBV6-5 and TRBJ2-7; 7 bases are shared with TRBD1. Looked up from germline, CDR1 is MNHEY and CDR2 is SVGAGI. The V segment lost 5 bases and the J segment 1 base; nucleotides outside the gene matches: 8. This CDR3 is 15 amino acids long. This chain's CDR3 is CASSTDRAFSYEQYF. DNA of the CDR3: TGTGCCAGCAGTACCGACAGGGCGTTTTCCTACGAGCAGTACTTC.